The table lists the clone carrying this TCR beta chain with a few counts. As yet, its antigen is unknown. TCRdb processed the RT-PCR reads anew with MiXCR; each CDR3 protein has one entry. The sample comprises 200,000 to 300,000 distinct CDR3 sequences, 10% to 15% of which are singletons, and less than 8.5% rests with the top ten. These data come from a study of response to subunit inactivated influenza vaccine. Overall study results and limits: The study's authors posited that every seasonal influenza vaccination enlists few new T cells.

V trimming: 4 bases; J trimming: 7 bases; junction bases outside the gene matches: 10. The CDR3 is made up of 14 amino acids. The germline CDR1 and CDR2 sequences are DFQATT and SNEGSKA (reference sequence). The sequences come from non-naive T cells sorted from PBMCs, collected less than 15 days before vaccination. The clonotype was recovered from a man in his fifties or sixties who received an inactivated influenza vaccine. The V and J genes are TRBV20-1 and TRBJ1-1; TRBD1 matches 9 bases. The CDR3 nucleotides read TGCAGTGCTAAAGCCGGGACAGGGAGTGGTGAAGCTTTCTTT. Its translation is CSAKAGTGSGEAFF.